Reported below is one TCR beta chain. The data derive from a study of OX40 agonist ivuxolimab in advanced cancers. For the study at large: Participants averaged approximately 61 years of age (range about 23 to 80) and were less than 85% male. Partial responses occurred in Three dose-escalation patients, one with hepatocellular carcinoma and two with cutaneous melanoma.

The data were produced by immunoSEQ multiplex PCR, yet TCRdb's version contains in-frame clones alone and is incomplete. The sample lists tens of thousands of clones, 70% to 90% occurring once. Germline V lookup: CDR1 SGHRS, CDR2 YFSETQ. The V and J ends lost 4 bases and 3 bases, in that order; junction bases with no gene match: 4. The CDR3 runs to 15 residues. The J gene is TRBJ2-3, the V gene TRBV5-1; TRBD2 aligns across 11 bases. The TCR was taken from an adult with an advanced solid tumor such as melanoma, head and neck, liver or kidney cancer. The sample here was CD4+ or CD8+ T cells sorted from blood, taken in a trial of the OX40 agonist ivuxolimab. CDR3 nucleotide sequence: TGCGCCAGCAGCGGAACTAGCGGGGGAACAGATACGCAGTATTTT. It translates to CASSGTSGGTDTQYF.